The 5 T cell receptor beta chains listed next were all sequenced from one sample in a study of cytomegalovirus exposure and HLA in healthy donors. PCR amplification relied on 60 Vbeta primers (plus 13 Jbeta primers). The protocol was immunoSEQ multiplex PCR, while the TCRdb copy is restricted to in-frame clones and leaves out a portion. Of fewer than 110,000 clones in the sample, 60% to 70% are singletons; the top ten hold about 3.5%. Material for sequencing was PBMCs. The origin of the receptors is a woman aged 45-60 years in good health and CMV-seronegative.

This chain links TRBV5-1 with TRBJ2-3, with a possible D match to TRBD2 (5 bases). The CDR3 extends over 14 amino acids. V gave up 7 bases and J gave up 0 bases, with 12 bases separating them. The germline V gene encodes CDR1 SGHRS and CDR2 YFSETQ. CDR3 nucleotides: TGCGCCAGCGGAGTTGGCGGGAGCACAGATACGCAGTATTTT. This translates into CASGVGGSTDTQYF.

With regard to this clone: One junction end does not reproduce the germline sequence, and a read error may be involved. The chain joins TRBV4-2 to TRBJ1-2, with a tentative D call TRBD1 (5 bases). In germline, CDR1 is LGHNA, CDR2 YNFKEQ. This CDR3 has 15 residues. This chain's CDR3 is CASNQVLVREGGYTF. In nucleotides, the CDR3 is TGTGCCAGCAACCAAGTGTTGGTCAGGGAGGGTGGCTACACCTTC.

The V and J genes are TRBV2 and TRBJ2-1; 7 bases fit TRBD1. The J segment lost 7 bases and the V segment lost 6 bases, leaving 15 bases of the junction unmatched. The CDR3 spans 16 residues. Germline CDR1 is SNHLY and CDR2 is FYNNEI. Here the CDR3 reads CASSVDPGGLGNEQFF. The CDR3 bases are TGTGCCAGCAGCGTCGACCCAGGGGGATTGGGGAATGAGCAGTTCTTC.

The gene calls are TRBV7-2 and TRBJ1-1, with 7 bases matching TRBD1. The germline gives CDR1 SGHTA, CDR2 FQGNSA. V was pared by 5 bases and J by 4 bases, with 4 bases of the junction left unmatched. The CDR3 consists of 13 residues. The CDR3 is CASSVNRGTEAFF. CDR3 sequence (DNA): TGTGCCAGCAGCGTAAACAGGGGCACTGAAGCTTTCTTT.

This clone was counted between two and nine times. The J gene is TRBJ2-1, the V gene TRBV28; 12 bases are shared with TRBD2. Germline V CDR1 and CDR2: MDHEN, SYDVKM. The CDR3 covers 13 residues. After removal of 10 bases from V and 5 bases from J, the junction contained 3 bases not matched to a gene. CDR3 coding DNA: TGTGCCACCGGACTAGCGGGAAACAATGAGCAGTTCTTC. The encoded protein is CATGLAGNNEQFF.